The 29 T cell receptor beta chains below come from one sample, sequenced in a study of shared clonotypes between healthy human individuals. TCRdb's copy holds only in-frame clones and misses some; the assay was immunoSEQ multiplex PCR. The table lists some 2,000,000 clones, approximately 95% of them singletons. The specimen sequenced was naive CD4+ T cells sorted from blood. Subset given: CD45RA+ positively selected. Receptor source: a man between 18 and 29 years old in good health.

The chain joins TRBV6-1 to TRBJ1-5, with 7 bases identical to TRBD1. V dropped 3 bases and J dropped 7; count of bases not matched to a gene: 9. The CDR3 totals 15 residues. Per the germline V gene, CDR1 is MNHNS and CDR2 is SASEGT. The CDR3 here is CASSDQGGGGQPQHF. CDR3 DNA: TGTGCCAGCAGTGATCAGGGGGGCGGCGGACAGCCCCAGCATTTT.

The rearrangement links TRBV6-5 to TRBJ2-2, with 9 bases identical to TRBD1. The CDR3 spans 14 residues. Unmatched junction bases numbered 1, after V lost 5 bases and J lost 3 bases. Germline CDR1 is MNHEY and CDR2 is SVGAGI. The CDR3 region is CASSRDRDTGELFF. The CDR3, as DNA: TGTGCCAGCAGTCGGGACAGGGACACCGGGGAGCTGTTTTTT.

The V and J genes are TRBV6-5 and TRBJ2-3; D gene unclear. V was pared by 0 bases and J by 2 bases, with 9 bases between. The CDR3 spans 15 residues. Germline CDR1 MNHEY, CDR2 SVGAGI. The CDR3 region is CASSYSDPLTDTQYF. The CDR3 DNA is TGTGCCAGCAGTTACTCGGACCCCCTCACAGATACGCAGTATTTT.

V and J are TRBV7-9 and TRBJ1-2; D not resolved. The CDR3 has 14 residues. Trimming took off 1 base at V and 4 bases at J, with 10 bases between the two ends. Germline V lookup: CDR1 SEHNR, CDR2 FQNEAQ (reference sequence). In nucleotides, the CDR3 is TGTGCCAGCAGCTTAGACCTCCTAGGCTATGGCTACACCTTC. This codes for CASSLDLLGYGYTF.

The rearrangement joins TRBV28 to TRBJ1-5, with D perhaps TRBD1 (5 bases). The V end lost 4 bases, the J end lost 5 bases, and 15 bases lay between the germline ends. This CDR3 has 15 residues. Germline V gives CDR1 MDHEN, CDR2 SYDVKM. CDR3 DNA: TGTGCCAGCAGTTGGAGGGGACCCTGGGATCAGCCCCAGCATTTT. Protein: CASSWRGPWDQPQHF.

Regarding this clone: One end of the junction is discordant with germline, which a read error may explain. The chain carries TRBV23-1 and TRBJ1-5; D perhaps matches TRBD1 (5 bases). TRBV23-1 is given ORF status, its function remaining uncertain. CDR3 length: 14 residues. In nucleotides, the CDR3 is TGCGCCAGCGGTCAGGGAGCGTTCAATCAGCCCCAGCATTTT. This codes for CASGQGAFNQPQHF.

The V gene is TRBV30, the J gene TRBJ2-7; 7 positions match TRBD1. The CDR3 extends over 12 amino acids. CDR1 is GTSNPN and CDR2 is SVGIG in the germline V gene (reference sequence). V gave up 0 bases and J gave up 5 bases; unmatched junction bases: 1. The CDR3 DNA reads as TGTGCCTGGAGTGTAACAGGGGACGAGCAGTACTTC. This encodes CAWSVTGDEQYF.

The chain has TRBV19 and TRBJ2-5; no clear D. The CDR3 runs 15 residues. Germline-derived CDR1 and CDR2 are LNHDA and SQIVND (reference sequence). Trimming shortened V by 2 bases and J by 5 bases, and 15 bases separated the two germline ends. CDR3 bases: TGTGCCAGTAGTATACATTGGCAGATGCGGGAGACCCAGTACTTC. Encoded protein: CASSIHWQMRETQYF.

The V call is TRBV18, the J call TRBJ2-5; no reliable D call. Between the trimmed V and J ends, which lost 3 bases and 3 bases, there was a span of 11 bases. This CDR3 spans 14 amino acids. CDR1 is KGHSH and CDR2 is LQKENI in the germline V gene. As DNA, the CDR3 is TGTGCCAGCTCACCCACGAGACTGAAAGAGACCCAGTACTTC. It yields the protein CASSPTRLKETQYF.

The chain has TRBV5-1 and TRBJ2-1; the D is unclear. The CDR3 has 13 residues. Germline CDR1 is SGHRS and CDR2 is YFSETQ. Trimming left V 2 bases short and J 8 bases short, with 11 bases between. The CDR3 DNA reads TGCGCCAGCAGCTTTCCAGGAACGGATGAGCAGTTCTTC. Residues: CASSFPGTDEQFF. Full variable domain (missing parts from reference TRBV5-1 and TRBJ2-1): KAGVTQTPRYLIKTRGQQVTLSCSPISGHRSVSWYQQTPGQGLQFLFEYFSETQRNKGNFPGRFSGRQFSNSRSEMNVSTLELGDSALYLCASSFPGTDEQFFGPGTRLTVL.

The chain employs TRBV2 and TRBJ1-6; 8 bases match TRBD1. The CDR3 totals 16 residues. The trim removed 7 bases at V and 1 base at J, leaving 6 bases unmatched. Germline V gives CDR1 SNHLY, CDR2 FYNNEI. The CDR3 region is CASKDRVLSYNSPLHF. Written as DNA, the CDR3 is TGTGCCAGCAAGGACAGGGTATTATCCTATAATTCACCCCTCCACTTT.

The gene calls are TRBV2 and TRBJ1-4, with 7 bases that match TRBD1. Trimming at V came to 4 bases and at J to 5 bases, leaving 10 bases not matched to a gene. Germline-derived CDR1 and CDR2 are SNHLY and FYNNEI. This CDR3 spans 16 amino acids. CDR3 in DNA: TGTGCCAGCAGTGGAAACCGGGACAGTAAAAATGAAAAACTGTTTTTT. Protein: CASSGNRDSKNEKLFF.

The V call is TRBV9, the J call TRBJ2-1, with 7 bases that match TRBD1. The J segment lost 0 bases and the V segment lost 3 bases, leaving 6 bases of the junction unmatched. The CDR3 is made up of 16 amino acids. Germline CDR1 reads SGDLS; CDR2 reads YYNGEE. CDR3 DNA sequence: TGTGCCAGCAGCGATTCGACAGGGTCCTCCTACAATGAGCAGTTCTTC. Amino acids: CASSDSTGSSYNEQFF.

The V call is TRBV19, the J call TRBJ2-1, with no clear D. Germline assignment: CDR1 LNHDA and CDR2 SQIVND (reference sequence). The CDR3 loop spans 13 amino acids. V was clipped by 8 bases and J by 4 bases, with 12 bases between them. The CDR3 region has the DNA TGTGCCAGTGCTTTCCTGGGGTACAATGAGCAGTTCTTC. Translating it yields CASAFLGYNEQFF.

The CDR3 region is CASSDLSLASGAYEQYF. DNA of the CDR3: TGTGCCAGCAGTGATCTCTCTCTGGCTAGCGGGGCCTACGAGCAGTACTTC. The rearrangement links TRBV2 to TRBJ2-7; 9 bases line up with TRBD2. The CDR3 sequence is 17 residues long. Per germline, CDR1 SNHLY and CDR2 FYNNEI. J gave up 2 bases and V 3 bases, and 11 bases lay outside the gene matches.

The chain has TRBV5-1 and TRBJ1-6; D ambiguous. The CDR3 length is 15 residues. V was trimmed by 1 base and J by 7 bases, leaving 12 bases between them. Germline assignment: CDR1 SGHRS and CDR2 YFSETQ. The CDR3 reads CASSLSGFQNSPLHF. The CDR3 DNA sequence: TGCGCCAGCAGCTTGTCTGGGTTTCAGAATTCACCCCTCCACTTT.

The chain couples TRBV2 to TRBJ2-7, with 7 bases identical to TRBD1. Trimming took 6 bases from V and 11 from J; bases not matched to a gene: 10. Germline CDR1 SNHLY, CDR2 FYNNEI. This CDR3 region has 12 residues. CDR3 residues: CASSTGATWEYF. The CDR3 bases are TGTGCCAGCAGCACAGGGGCGACCTGGGAGTACTTC.

The DNA for the CDR3 is TGTGCCACCGCCTCCCCAAGGAACATTCAGTACTTC. It codes for CATASPRNIQYF. The gene calls are TRBV6-1 and TRBJ2-4; D not certain. CDR1 and CDR2 from the germline V gene are MNHNS and SASEGT. The germline V and J ends were trimmed by 10 bases and 7 bases, with 14 bases remaining between them. The length of the CDR3 is 12 residues.

The V and J genes are TRBV10-1 and TRBJ1-1; no definite D call. Germline assignment: CDR1 WNHNN and CDR2 SYGVQD (reference sequence). The CDR3 is made up of 13 amino acids. The V gene lost 6 bases and the J gene lost 10 bases, with 18 bases spanning the gap. In DNA form, the CDR3 reads TGCGCCAGCAGCCCCCTGGCGGGTTCCGGAGCTTTCTTT. Residues: CASSPLAGSGAFF.

The genes are TRBV30 and TRBJ1-4; the match to TRBD1 covers 7 bases. Germline CDR1 GTSNPN, CDR2 SVGIG (reference sequence). V lost 5 bases to trimming and J lost 7 bases; unmatched junction nucleotides: 7. The CDR3 covers 13 residues. CDR3 region: CAWARSGGEKLFF. The CDR3 region has the DNA TGTGCCTGGGCAAGATCAGGGGGTGAAAAACTGTTTTTT.

This chain links TRBV28 with TRBJ2-3, with D perhaps TRBD2 (6 bases). CDR3 size: 14 residues. Germline V gene lookup returns CDR1 MDHEN and CDR2 SYDVKM. The V gene lost 3 bases and the J gene lost 2 bases, with 9 bases spanning the gap. Written as DNA, the CDR3 is TGTGCCAGCAGTTTTCAGCGGGTCACAGATACGCAGTATTTT. This encodes CASSFQRVTDTQYF.

The genes are TRBV20-1 and TRBJ1-2; D unclear. This CDR3 region has 11 residues. Trimming took 4 bases from V and 7 from J, leaving 10 bases between them. In germline, CDR1 is DFQATT, CDR2 SNEGSKA (reference sequence). CDR3 protein: CSAKIDGGYTF. Written as DNA, the CDR3 is TGCAGTGCTAAGATAGACGGTGGCTACACCTTC.

This chain links TRBV18 with TRBJ2-3; no clear D gene. Germline CDR1 KGHSH, CDR2 LQKENI. The CDR3 spans 14 residues. V lost 4 bases and J lost 4, with 12 bases in between. The CDR3 reads CASSQLASADTQYF. The CDR3 nucleotides are TGTGCCAGCTCACAGTTGGCGAGTGCAGATACGCAGTATTTT.

This chain links TRBV7-9 with TRBJ2-1; 9 bases map to TRBD2. Looked up from germline, CDR1 is SEHNR and CDR2 is FQNEAQ (reference sequence). The junction had 7 bases not matched to a gene; V was cut back by 2 bases and J by 5 bases. This CDR3 contains 16 residues. CDR3 in amino acids: CASSLRRAGGNNEQFF. The DNA for the CDR3 is TGTGCCAGCAGCTTACGACGTGCGGGGGGGAACAATGAGCAGTTCTTC. The full variable domain, completed using reference TRBV7-9 and TRBJ2-1, is DTGVSQNPRHKITKRGQNVTFRCDPISEHNRLYWYRQTLGQGPEFLTYFQNEAQLEKSRLLSDRFSAERPKGSFSTLEIQRTEQGDSAMYLCASSLRRAGGNNEQFFGPGTRLTVL.

The chain uses TRBV30 and TRBJ1-6; D unclear. V gave up 3 bases and J gave up 9 bases, with 12 bases separating them. Germline loops: CDR1 GTSNPN, CDR2 SVGIG (reference sequence). The CDR3 sequence is 13 residues long. CDR3 nucleotide sequence: TGTGCCTGGAGGGAGGCCTTCCCTTCACCCCTCCACTTT. This encodes CAWREAFPSPLHF. Combining the CDR3 with reference TRBV30 and TRBJ1-6 gives the whole variable domain SQTIHQWPATLVQPVGSPLSLECTVEGTSNPNLYWYRQAAGRGLQLLFYSVGIGQISSEVPQNLSASRPQDRQFILSSKKLLLSDSGFYLCAWREAFPSPLHFGNGTRLTVT.

Remarks on this clone: Other DNA sequences of this sample code for an identical CDR3. The chain recombines TRBV9 with TRBJ1-5; D is unresolved. Between the trimmed V and J ends, which lost 0 bases and 0 bases, there was a span of 7 bases. CDR1 and CDR2 (germline): SGDLS, YYNGEE. CDR3 length equals 15 residues. The CDR3 is CASSVDGYSNQPQHF. The CDR3 DNA is TGTGCCAGCAGCGTAGATGGGTATAGCAATCAGCCCCAGCATTTT.

The chain has TRBV6-1 and TRBJ2-2; 7 nucleotides agree with TRBD2. J lost 6 bases, V lost 2 bases, and 6 bases had no gene match. Per the germline V gene, CDR1 is MNHNS and CDR2 is SASEGT. The CDR3 totals 15 residues. Here the CDR3 reads CASSERGGLAGELFF. The CDR3 nucleotides read TGTGCCAGCAGTGAAAGGGGAGGGTTGGCCGGGGAGCTGTTTTTT.

This chain uses TRBV9 with TRBJ2-7; 7 bases are a match to TRBD2. CDR1 and CDR2 from the germline V gene are SGDLS and YYNGEE. CDR3 size: 14 residues. After removal of 5 bases from V and 0 bases from J, the junction contained 5 bases not matched to a gene. The CDR3 DNA sequence: TGTGCCAGCAGTACGGGACTACACTCCTACGAGCAGTACTTC. This codes for CASSTGLHSYEQYF.

The V gene is TRBV4-1, the J gene TRBJ1-5; tentative D call: TRBD1 (5 bases). This CDR3 is 14 amino acids long. V gave up 5 bases and J gave up 4 bases, with 12 bases separating them. In germline, CDR1 is MGHRA, CDR2 YSYEKL. The CDR3 nucleotides read TGCGCCAGCAGCTCGGGACCAATAAATCAGCCCCAGCATTTT. Protein sequence: CASSSGPINQPQHF.